This T cell receptor (beta chain) was identified in a study of T cell clonotyping in hematopoietic cell transplantation. Regarding time point: recipient sample about 28 days before transplant, after cytoreduction. Recipient blood drawn about 28 days pretransplant and days 30, 100, 180 after. Clones were sequenced by immunoSEQ multiplex PCR, and TCRdb holds only the in-frame ones, with some missing. The sample lists 5,000 or so clones, approximately 30% occurring once. Germline CDR1 is SNHLY and CDR2 is FYNNEI. Between the trimmed V and J ends, which lost 1 base and 7 bases, there was a span of 11 bases. The CDR3 contains 14 residues.

This rearrangement joins TRBV2 to TRBJ1-5, with D hard to call. Source: peripheral blood mononuclear cells, taken before stem cell transplant. This clonotype was obtained from a man aged 50 to 60 with myelofibrosis. Some clones in this sample may be carry-over from other donors' samples. The CDR3 region has the DNA TGTGCCAGCAGTGAAGTATCAGGTATGCAGCCCCAGCATTTT. This encodes CASSEVSGMQPQHF.